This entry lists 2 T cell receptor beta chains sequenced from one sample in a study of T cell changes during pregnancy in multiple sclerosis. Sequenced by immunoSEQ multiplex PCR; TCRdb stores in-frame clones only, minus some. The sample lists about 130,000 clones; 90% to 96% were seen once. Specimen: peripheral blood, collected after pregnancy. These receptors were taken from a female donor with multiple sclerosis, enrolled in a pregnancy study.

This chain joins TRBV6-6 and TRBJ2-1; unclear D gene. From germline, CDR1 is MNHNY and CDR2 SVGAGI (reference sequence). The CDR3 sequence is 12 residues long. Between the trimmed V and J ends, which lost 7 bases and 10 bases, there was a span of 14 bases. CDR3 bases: TGTGCCAGCACTTCACCCGTGCAGGAGCAGTTCTTC. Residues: CASTSPVQEQFF.

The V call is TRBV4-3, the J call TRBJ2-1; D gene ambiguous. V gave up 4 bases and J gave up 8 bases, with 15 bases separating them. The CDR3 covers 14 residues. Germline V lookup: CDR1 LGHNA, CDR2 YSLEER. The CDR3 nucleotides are TGCGCCAGCAGCCCTTCTCTAGTCCCCCATGAGCAGTTCTTC. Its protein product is CASSPSLVPHEQFF.